Presented here are 8 T cell receptor beta chains from one specimen sequenced in a study of response to subunit inactivated influenza vaccine. TCRdb recomputed calls from the RT-PCR reads with MiXCR, one row per CDR3 protein. The repertoire has about 570,000 distinct CDR3 sequences, approximately 12% of them found once; the top ten carry around 9.6%. The sample consisted of PBMCs from blood, taken on the day of vaccination. The source is a man in his forties or fifties who received an inactivated influenza vaccine.

This clonotype was detected only a few times. V is TRBV7-9 and J is TRBJ2-2, with D possibly TRBD2 on 5 matching bases. Germline CDR1 and CDR2: SEHNR and FQNEAQ (reference sequence). The CDR3 has 14 residues. V was shortened by 3 bases and J by 6 bases, with 11 bases between the two germline ends. This CDR3 reads CASSFLAGAGELFF. The CDR3 DNA follows: TGTGCCAGCAGCTTTCTAGCCGGTGCCGGGGAGCTGTTTTTT.

The chain has TRBV5-5 and TRBJ2-7; the D call may be TRBD1 or TRBD2 (7 bases each). CDR1 and CDR2 from the germline V gene are SGHKS and YYEKEE (reference sequence). The V and J ends lost 4 bases and 0 bases respectively, with 14 bases between them. The CDR3 sequence is 15 residues long. The CDR3 region is CASSAGGELSYEQYF. The CDR3 region has the DNA TGTGCCAGCAGCGCAGGGGGGGAACTCTCCTACGAGCAGTACTTC.

The CDR3 region has the DNA TGTGCCAGCAGCCAAACCTCCCTTCCGCCCCAAGAGACCCAGTACTTC. The encoded protein is CASSQTSLPPQETQYF. The V gene is TRBV9, the J gene TRBJ2-5; D call uncertain. The germline V gene has CDR1 SGDLS and CDR2 YYNGEE. Trimming stripped 4 bases from V and 1 base from J, with 17 bases between. The CDR3 contains 16 residues.

The V and J genes are TRBV15 and TRBJ1-4; TRBD1 agrees at 7 bases. Looked up from germline, CDR1 is LNHNV and CDR2 is YYDKDF (reference sequence). This CDR3 is built from 15 residues. Trimming took 2 bases from V and 8 from J; bases not matched to a gene: 8. Written as DNA, the CDR3 is TGTGCCACCAGCAGACCGGGACAGACGGGGGAAAAACTGTTTTTT. Encoded protein: CATSRPGQTGEKLFF.

V gene TRBV11-2 combines with J gene TRBJ2-3; 7 bases map to TRBD2. Germline CDR1 and CDR2: SGHAT and FQNNGV. The CDR3 totals 16 residues. The ends lost 0 bases at V and 1 base at J; junction bases unmatched: 4. CDR3 nucleotides: TGTGCCAGCAGCTTAGATCTTGCGGGAGGCACAGATACGCAGTATTTT. This encodes CASSLDLAGGTDTQYF.

The V call is TRBV12-3 or TRBV12-4, the J call TRBJ2-3; TRBD2 matches at 9 bases. The length of the CDR3 is 13 residues. Trimming took 11 bases from V and 5 from J; bases not matched to a gene: 8. Here the CDR3 DNA reads TGTGCCGCGGGGGTAGCGGGAGTAGATACGCAGTATTTT. This encodes CAAGVAGVDTQYF.

This clonotype was found a few times. V usage is TRBV28 and J usage is TRBJ1-1; D not certain. The CDR3 runs to 15 residues. V dropped 5 bases and J dropped 0 bases, with 13 bases sitting between them. Germline-derived CDR1 and CDR2 are MDHEN and SYDVKM. The CDR3 DNA reads as TGTGCCAGCAGTCCTCAAGGCCAGATGAACACTGAAGCTTTCTTT. Its protein product is CASSPQGQMNTEAFF.

This chain uses TRBV9 with TRBJ1-3; D unresolved. Looked up from germline, CDR1 is SGDLS and CDR2 is YYNGEE. CDR3 length: 15 amino acids. The V end lost 3 bases, the J end lost 0 bases, and 10 bases lay between the germline ends. DNA for the CDR3: TGTGCCAGCAGCGGTCTTTGGAGCTCTGGAAACACCATATATTTT. Amino acids: CASSGLWSSGNTIYF.